The entry below describes one TCR beta chain. Its antigen is currently unknown. The CDR3 spans 14 residues. V shed 6 bases and J 4 bases; nucleotides not matched to a gene: 5. From germline, CDR1 is SQVTM and CDR2 ANQGSEA. Together with a sample-barcoded 5' primer, a J-beta primer mix was included in a second PCR lasting about 7 to 12 cycles. From the 5' RACE reads, TCRdb called clonotypes with MiXCR, one entry per CDR3 protein. Seen here are some 1.4 million distinct CDR3 sequences, 35% to 45% observed once, and the top ten hold approximately 7.9%. These data are taken from a study of blood T cells in healthy people across ages. For the study at large: Template switching retrieved approximately one barcoded beta molecule for each two T cells. Findings and caveats of the study: Higher diversity, along with more naive CD4+ cells, distinguished long-lived donors from aged donors. Age brought a roughly linear fall in TCR beta diversity measured per million T cells.

Sequenced input: blood. The source of this sequence is a woman between 18 and 29 years old in good health. J is TRBJ2-3 and V is TRBV29-1, with 12 bases aligning to TRBD2. CDR3 nucleotide sequence: TGCAGCGTAGGACTAGCGGGGTGGGCAGATACGCAGTATTTT. It encodes CSVGLAGWADTQYF.